The rows below give T cell receptor beta chains drawn from one sample of a study of cytomegalovirus exposure and HLA in healthy donors. Some clones are missing from TCRdb's copy, which holds only in-frame ones; the method was immunoSEQ multiplex PCR. This sample has over 100,000 clones, with about 75% found just once. The sample consisted of PBMCs. All receptors come from a man between 60 and 75 years old in good health and CMV-seropositive. CDR3s include the opening cysteine and the closing phenylalanine or tryptophan. The order of the fields is V gene, J gene, CDR3 protein.

TRBV19	TRBJ1-1	CASSSYPDLNTEAFF
TRBV2	TRBJ1-1	CASRPPGGYGEAFF
TRBV27	TRBJ1-2	CASSQGNYGYTF
TRBV18	TRBJ2-2	CASSPREQGSWNTGELFF
TRBV6-5	TRBJ2-5	CASSYYSRGTETQYF
TRBV4-3	TRBJ2-5	CASRRTSGGLYQETQYF
TRBV27	TRBJ1-2	CASSFGTGDRYGYTF
TRBV19	TRBJ2-3	CASSLSTDTQYF
TRBV18	TRBJ1-1	CASSPAIGTEAFF
TRBV2	TRBJ2-1	CASGQAHGGARNEQFF
TRBV5-4	TRBJ2-1	CASSYGQGSYNEQFF
TRBV7-2	TRBJ1-4	CASSLDGSSRFEKLFF
TRBV9	TRBJ1-2	CASSSIDGYTF
TRBV6-1	TRBJ2-3	CASSEVGGGADTQYF
TRBV4-1	TRBJ2-7	CASSQTLAGAYEQYF
TRBV20-1	TRBJ1-2	CSASSNGYTF
TRBV27	TRBJ2-2	CASSSGQGRTGELFF